Listed here are 18 T cell receptor beta chains from one sample, sequenced in a study of cytotoxic CD8 clonotypes in ibrutinib-treated CLL. Produced via immunoSEQ multiplex PCR; TCRdb's table is partial and in-frame only. The repertoire holds about 200,000 clones, with around three quarters as singletons. Sequencing used PBMCs, obtained after 24 months of ibrutinib treatment. The receptors stem from a human donor with chronic lymphocytic leukemia.

CDR3 residues: CSVRTGDRQPQHF. The CDR3 coding sequence is TGCAGCGTCAGGACAGGGGATCGTCAGCCCCAGCATTTT. The chain has TRBV29-1 and TRBJ1-5; 9 bases map to TRBD1. Germline V lookup: CDR1 SQVTM, CDR2 ANQGSEA. V lost 6 bases, J lost 6 bases, and 6 bases stayed unmatched. This CDR3 is built from 13 residues.

The chain has TRBV6-6 and TRBJ2-7; D is possibly TRBD2 (5 bases). The CDR3 extends over 16 amino acids. The V end lost 5 bases, the J end lost 3 bases, and 20 bases lay between the germline ends. CDR1 is MNHNY, CDR2 SVGAGI, per germline (reference sequence). CDR3 DNA: TGTGCCAGCAGTCCCGACCCAGCGGATGGAATCTACGAGCAGTACTTC. Translated: CASSPDPADGIYEQYF.

This clone was detected a few times. The chain is built from TRBV30 and TRBJ2-7; D could derive from TRBD1 or TRBD2 (5 bases each). In germline, CDR1 is GTSNPN, CDR2 SVGIG (reference sequence). V gave up 3 bases and J gave up 0 bases, with 12 bases separating them. CDR3 size: 14 residues. The CDR3 is CAWRARDASYEQYF. CDR3 in DNA: TGTGCCTGGAGAGCTCGGGACGCCTCCTACGAGCAGTACTTC.

This clone came up once. J is TRBJ2-1 and V is TRBV5-1, with 15 bases identical to TRBD2. The germline V gene has CDR1 SGHRS and CDR2 YFSETQ. V gave up 3 bases and J gave up 9 bases; unmatched junction bases: 13. There are 18 residues in the CDR3. CDR3 protein: CASSSRTSGRAKSGEQFF. As DNA, the CDR3 is TGCGCCAGCAGCTCTAGGACTAGCGGGAGGGCCAAAAGCGGTGAGCAGTTCTTC.

The gene calls are TRBV5-1 and TRBJ2-3; TRBD1 aligns across 7 bases. The V gene's germline CDR1 is SGHRS and CDR2 YFSETQ. This CDR3 is 16 amino acids long. J was trimmed by 2 bases and V by 7 bases; bases with no gene match: 13. Written as DNA, the CDR3 is TGCGCCAGCGCAGAGACAGGGCGACTAATCACAGATACGCAGTATTTT. It encodes CASAETGRLITDTQYF.

V gene TRBV7-9 combines with J gene TRBJ1-5, with D unclear. Germline lookup yields CDR1 SEHNR and CDR2 FQNEAQ (reference sequence). The V gene lost 4 bases and the J gene lost 4 bases, with 8 bases spanning the gap. This CDR3 has 13 amino acids. This CDR3 reads CASSSYGNQPQHF. CDR3 bases: TGTGCCAGCAGCTCCTATGGTAATCAGCCCCAGCATTTT.

The chain employs TRBV10-3 and TRBJ1-1, with D perhaps matching TRBD1 (5 bases). Germline V gene data show CDR1 as ENHRY and CDR2 as SYGVKD. The CDR3 consists of 14 residues. Trimming stripped 2 bases from V and 1 base from J, with 8 bases between. The CDR3 DNA reads as TGTGCCATCAGTGAGAGGGGACCGAACACTGAAGCTTTCTTT. Translated, it gives CAISERGPNTEAFF.

The V gene is TRBV2, the J gene TRBJ2-2; D not certain. Germline values: CDR1 SNHLY, CDR2 FYNNEI. V shed 8 bases and J shed 1 base, with 5 bases lying between them. This CDR3 has 12 residues. The CDR3 protein is CASGENTGELFF. The CDR3 DNA sequence: TGTGCCAGCGGAGAGAACACCGGGGAGCTGTTTTTT.

The rearrangement joins TRBV5-1 to TRBJ2-7, with D hard to call. V was trimmed by 2 bases and J by 3 bases, leaving 9 bases between them. Germline CDR1 is SGHRS and CDR2 is YFSETQ. This CDR3 is built from 13 residues. As DNA, the CDR3 is TGCGCCAGCAGCTTAGGCACTGGCTACGAGCAGTACTTC. This codes for CASSLGTGYEQYF.

The chain employs TRBV5-1 and TRBJ2-1, with 11 bases fitting TRBD2. V dropped 4 bases and J dropped 4; count of bases not matched to a gene: 4. The CDR3 totals 15 residues. Germline assignment: CDR1 SGHRS and CDR2 YFSETQ. The CDR3 loop is CASSMGLADYNEQFF. CDR3 nucleotides: TGCGCCAGCAGCATGGGACTAGCGGATTACAATGAGCAGTTCTTC.

The chain employs TRBV9 and TRBJ2-7; D tentatively fits TRBD1 or TRBD2 (5 bases each). CDR1 and CDR2 (germline): SGDLS, YYNGEE. This CDR3 spans 14 amino acids. V shed 2 bases and J shed 0 bases, with 9 bases lying between them. The CDR3 DNA sequence: TGTGCCAGCAGCGTTGGGACCATCTCCTACGAGCAGTACTTC. As protein: CASSVGTISYEQYF.

The chain joins TRBV7-9 to TRBJ1-2, with D possibly being TRBD1 (6 bases). The CDR3 consists of 13 residues. The germline gives CDR1 SEHNR, CDR2 FQNEAQ (reference sequence). Deletions cut 5 bases from V and 3 bases from J, with 10 bases between. The CDR3 reads CASSPDRHYGYTF. CDR3 bases: TGTGCCAGCAGCCCGGACAGACACTATGGCTACACCTTC. Variable domain in full (rest from reference TRBV7-9 and TRBJ1-2): DTGVSQNPRHKITKRGQNVTFRCDPISEHNRLYWYRQTLGQGPEFLTYFQNEAQLEKSRLLSDRFSAERPKGSFSTLEIQRTEQGDSAMYLCASSPDRHYGYTFGSGTRLTVV.

This chain connects TRBV5-8 to TRBJ1-2; the D gene is possibly TRBD1 (5 bases). Germline V gives CDR1 SGHTS, CDR2 YDEGEE. The CDR3 is made up of 14 amino acids. V lost 4 bases and J lost 4, with 14 bases in between. CDR3 sequence (DNA): TGTGCCAGCAGCCCGATCGGGGGTATCTATGGCTACACCTTC. Its translation: CASSPIGGIYGYTF.

The chain combines TRBV7-2 with TRBJ1-1; tentative D call: TRBD1 (5 bases). Germline CDR1 and CDR2: SGHTA and FQGNSA. This CDR3 region has 12 residues. Trimming took 5 bases from V and 5 from J, leaving 9 bases between them. CDR3 residues: CASSPGITEAFF. The CDR3 nucleotides are TGTGCCAGCAGCCCAGGGATTACTGAAGCTTTCTTT.

This chain joins TRBV7-9 and TRBJ2-7, with 7 bases identical to TRBD2. V was pared by 4 bases and J by 0 bases, with 12 bases of the junction left unmatched. This CDR3 has 17 residues. Germline V gene sequence: CDR1 SEHNR, CDR2 FQNEAQ (reference sequence). The CDR3 is CASSSRDSGPFSYEQYF. The CDR3 nucleotides read TGTGCCAGCAGCTCCCGGGATAGCGGGCCCTTCTCCTACGAGCAGTACTTC.

The CDR3 is CASSKEPSGRAYEQYF. The CDR3 DNA sequence: TGTGCCAGCAGCAAAGAGCCTAGCGGGAGGGCCTACGAGCAGTACTTC. This chain connects TRBV21-1 to TRBJ2-7; TRBD2, the table's D call, lacks a check against the DNA. TRBV21-1 is marked as a pseudogene. The length of the CDR3 is 16 residues.

The CDR3 reads CAIRQREGRKGPGTDTQYF. The CDR3 DNA is TGTGCCATCAGGCAGAGAGAGGGAAGGAAGGGGCCGGGCACAGATACGCAGTATTTT. The V and J genes are TRBV10-3 and TRBJ2-3; D is perhaps TRBD1 or TRBD2 (5 bases each). CDR1 is ENHRY and CDR2 is SYGVKD in the germline V gene. V lost 6 bases to trimming and J lost 1 base, with 26 bases between them. CDR3 length: 19 amino acids.

This clone was seen a handful of times. V usage is TRBV5-1 and J usage is TRBJ2-5; tentative D call: TRBD1 (6 bases). V shed 1 base and J shed 2 bases, with 9 bases lying between them. Germline-derived CDR1 and CDR2 are SGHRS and YFSETQ. This CDR3 has 14 residues. DNA of the CDR3: TGCGCCAGCAGCTTGAACGGACAGCAAGAGACCCAGTACTTC. Encoded protein: CASSLNGQQETQYF.